The T cell receptor (beta chain) described here comes from a study of T cell changes during pregnancy in multiple sclerosis. The assay was immunoSEQ multiplex PCR, and TCRdb's table has in-frame clones only and misses some. The data hold fewer than 80,000 clones, with over 85% observed a single time. J was trimmed by 0 bases and V by 6 bases; bases with no gene match: 4. The V gene's germline CDR1 is LNHDA and CDR2 SQIVND (reference sequence). This CDR3 region has 16 residues. The chain couples TRBV19 to TRBJ1-5; 11 nucleotides align to TRBD1. The TCR was taken from a female donor with multiple sclerosis, enrolled in a pregnancy study. The source was CD4+ T cells from peripheral blood mononuclear cells, collected after pregnancy. The CDR3 DNA reads as TGTGCCAGTAGCTGGGACAGGGGGGCTAGCAATCAGCCCCAGCATTTT. It encodes CASSWDRGASNQPQHF.